Here is one TCR beta chain with its context. Its antigen specificity is not known. No base quality values were provided; no much bigger clone lies one nucleotide off. The data were taken from a study of cytomegalovirus exposure and HLA in healthy donors (dated by TCRdb to the late 2010s). As for the study more broadly: An earlier analysis of several hundred of the donors reported around 280 Gb of sequence data and 117 million unique TCR beta sequences obtained from around 170 million T cells. Roughly 300 gigabases of sequencing data and around 85 million unique TCR sequences made up an early release that covered 500 to 700 HLA-typed donors. Among the roughly 400 genotyped donors, under 90% belonged to the genetic ancestry cluster associated with self-reported Caucasian donors. The study aimed to test whether signatures of past pathogen exposure could be identified by cataloging public T cell receptors. Using immunosequencing, the study profiled T cell repertoires from 550 to 750 subjects and related those repertoires to cytomegalovirus serostatus. Besides the first cohort of around 700 subjects, a separate validation cohort made up of over a hundred different subjects was used. To predict cytomegalovirus infection status, the study brought together high-throughput TCR immunosequencing, statistical association of individual TCRs with disease status, and machine learning. To study patterns of TCR occurrence, a later analysis re-analyzed previously published TCR beta repertoires from several hundred donors and added high-resolution HLA genotyping. The later analysis used no new phenotypic data to find candidate immune exposures, relying instead on TCR beta sequences and their occurrence across donors. An earlier analysis of 587 of the donors applied high-throughput TCR beta sequencing to assess whether each TCR beta V gene segment acted as functional or pseudogenic. Alongside the repertoire data, information on donor age, sex, ethnicity and CMV serostatus was compiled. Genome-wide SNP genotypes for about 65% of the roughly 700 donors were used in a later genetic analysis, which treated that subset as a discovery cohort. Every discovery cohort repertoire had been produced on one sequencing platform. Both class I and class II loci were covered by HLA typing, at four-digit resolution. Typing coverage varied by locus: roughly 629-640 donors for A, B, C, DRB1 and DQB1; more than 500 for DQA1; about 590 for DPA1; around 450 for DPB1. Roughly five DR-DQ haplotypes were treated as single units for association and clustering because of strong linkage in the cohort. Among 300 to 500 genotyped donors of the cohort, an average of about 220,000 unique TCR beta nucleotide sequences was sequenced per donor, of which approximately 19% were non-productive.

In total, 600 or so healthy bone marrow donors made up the cohort. At the time of sampling, all cohort members were nominally healthy, though unrecorded immune exposures were likely present. The donor was CMV seronegative and belonged to the group of 320 or so seronegative cohort members. Each donor provided a peripheral blood sample, and peripheral blood mononuclear cells were used for TCR beta sequencing. The Qiagen DNeasy Blood Extraction Kit was used to extract genomic DNA from the blood cell samples. The method behind the library was the immunoSEQ multiplex PCR assay. The multiplex PCR relied on a mix of 60 forward primers for TCR Vbeta segments and 13 reverse primers for TCR Jbeta segments. The CDR3 region of rearranged TCR beta genes was amplified from genomic DNA by a multiplex PCR assay. The Illumina HiSeq System was used to sequence the amplified TCR beta libraries as 87-base-pair reads. As for how the authors treated the data: A later analysis tallied around 80 million unique TCR beta chains across the 700 or so repertoires, and some 10 million of those chains were shared by two or more donors. To remove PCR and sequencing errors, raw reads were error-corrected and collapsed into unique sequences using a nearest-neighbor algorithm that merged closely related sequences. To assign V, D and J gene segments, CDR3 sequences were aligned to IMGT reference sequences. For a sequence to be retained, at least a six-nucleotide match to both a V gene segment and a J gene segment was required. Rearrangements were classified as productive when the CDR3 lacked stop codons and remained in frame with V and J, and all other rearrangements were classified as non-productive. CDR3 was defined by IMGT convention, running from the second conserved V-encoded cysteine to the conserved J-encoded phenylalanine. The earlier analysis of about 640 of the donors excluded any sequence lacking an unambiguous match to a single V gene segment. In an earlier analysis of around 600 of the donors, V segments were called functional above 56.7% productive rearrangements and were called segregating when the between-donor standard deviation exceeded 5%. A statistical classification framework was built to diagnose cytomegalovirus status from the catalog of TCR beta chain sequences. V and J gene assignment, in a later analysis, came from comparing TCR nucleotide sequences with IMGT/GENE-DB human TR gene sequences. In a later analysis, CDR3 sequences and most-parsimonious VDJ recombination scenarios were assigned using the TCRdist pipeline. A later analysis defined each TCR beta chain by its CDR3 amino acid sequence plus V-gene family, and excluded reads lacking a unique V-gene family. To address suspected cross-contamination and a sequencing artifact, a later analysis removed roughly 580 highly shared, low-generation-probability nucleotide sequences. In a later analysis, a clonal expansion index was calculated for each public chain from normalized within-repertoire ranks of inferred template counts. A later analysis computed generation probabilities with a VDJ recombination model fitted to out-of-frame rearrangements, and checked the results against IGoR. In a later analysis, hypergeometric tests were used to score TCR-TCR, TCR-HLA and TCR-CMV co-occurrence, with a repertoire-size bias correction applied to TCR pairs. False discovery rates were estimated in a later analysis by permuting HLA or CMV assignments 20 times. A later analysis grouped co-occurring TCRs with DBSCAN, adding TCRdist sequence similarity when clustering within HLA-allele-positive subsets. Co-occurrence clustering excluded repertoires with fewer than 30,000 or more than 120,000 public chains, plus five with anomalous nucleotide sharing. What TCRdb holds here is the immuneACCESS table cut down to in-frame rearrangements. Part of the clones is not present; checked against another copy, under half of the missing clones reflect an unresolved V gene, and the others are unexplained. That table furnishes V, J and clone size, whereas the DNA furnished D and trimming. Present in this sample are fewer than 200,000 clones, over 70% of which were seen just once. In total, the top ten clones hold under 6% of the sample.

The investigation overall reported the following: A further reported finding was that TCR beta sequences accurately predicted the HLA-A and HLA-B alleles for most subjects in the first cohort. A later analysis found that TCR association rates varied across HLA loci, with DRB1 alleles showing the most associated TCRs and HLA-C alleles the fewest. Correlated functional status among segregating V segments might reflect linkage disequilibrium, but an unknown experimental factor could not be ruled out. Most CMV-associated TCR beta chains appeared to be HLA-restricted in a later analysis, and the HLA associations seemed to be driven largely by CMV exposure. The study gave a list of about 160 TCR beta chains associated with cytomegalovirus. Several of the top co-occurrence clusters appeared to be linked to parvovirus B19, influenza, CMV and Epstein-Barr virus, according to a later analysis. The only immune exposure information available for the cohort was CMV serostatus. About 17 rarely observed V segments, including chromosome 9 orphons, were excluded from the earlier analysis of several hundred of the donors because counts were too low. The classifier was reported to diagnose cytomegalovirus status with high specificity and sensitivity in both the original cohort and the validation cohort. A later genetic analysis associated a missense DCLRE1C variant with V-gene and J-gene trimming of TCR beta chains, and an independent cohort replicated the association. Most TCR sequences were observed very rarely across donors, whereas some public TCRs were present in many individuals. A later genetic analysis reported fewer N-insertions in productive TCRs among donors in an Asian-associated ancestry cluster than the 666-donor mean. In vitro tests confirmed that three of the cytomegalovirus-associated TCR beta chains recognize cytomegalovirus antigens. Because HLA typing was unavailable for some donors at each locus, only the typed subset was used in association tests. Compared with equally common non-associated chains, HLA-associated TCR beta chains in a later analysis were more clonally expanded and had lower generation probabilities. A cluster of highly shared sequence variants was judged likely to represent a technical artifact of the sequencing pipeline. When HLA alleles, especially DR and DQ, strongly co-occurred, TCR associations were difficult to assign to individual alleles. The authors suggested that the approach could potentially be extended to other disease states and immunological phenotypes. The presence/absence analyses assumed that sequencing depth was roughly uniform across donors, and that assumption may not be true. Only TCR beta chains were sequenced in this cohort, and the absence of alpha or paired-chain data limited detectable features. The 87-base-pair reads could not distinguish some IMGT-functional V segments, including TRBV6-2 and TRBV6-3, so those segments were excluded. A later analysis associated some 17,000 TCR beta sequences with specific HLA alleles at a false discovery rate of 0.05. In an earlier analysis of approximately 590 of the donors, most TCR beta V segments appeared in productive rearrangements about 87% or about 30% of the time, broadly matching IMGT annotations.

The germline V gene encodes CDR1 LNHDA and CDR2 SQIVND (reference sequence). V was cut back by 7 bases and J by 3 bases, leaving a gap of 15 bases between them. The CDR3 has 15 amino acids, counting the end cysteine and phenylalanine. Just the 45-base CDR3 DNA is kept, in frame starting at base 1. The sequenced sample consisted of PBMCs. The receptor chain draws on TRBV19 and TRBJ2-2; TRBD1 could be the D gene, as 5 bases match. This clonotype was obtained from a man between 25 and 39 years old in good health and CMV-seronegative. The CDR3 region reads CASKGQLGHTGELFF. The bases read TGTGCCAGTAAAGGACAACTGGGGCACACCGGGGAGCTGTTTTTT.